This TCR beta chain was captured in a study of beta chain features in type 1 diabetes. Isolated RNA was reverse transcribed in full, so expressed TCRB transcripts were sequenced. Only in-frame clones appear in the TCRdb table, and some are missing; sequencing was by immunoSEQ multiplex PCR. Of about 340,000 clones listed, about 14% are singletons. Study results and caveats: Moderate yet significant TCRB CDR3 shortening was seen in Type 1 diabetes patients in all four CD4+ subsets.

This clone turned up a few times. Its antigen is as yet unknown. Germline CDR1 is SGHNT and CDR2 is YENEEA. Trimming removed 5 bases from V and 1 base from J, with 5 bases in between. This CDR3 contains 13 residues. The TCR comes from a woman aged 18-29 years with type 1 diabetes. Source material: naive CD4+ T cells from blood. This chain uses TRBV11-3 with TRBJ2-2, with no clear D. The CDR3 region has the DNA TGTGCCAGCAGCGGCGGGAACACCGGGGAGCTGTTTTTT. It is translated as CASSGGNTGELFF.